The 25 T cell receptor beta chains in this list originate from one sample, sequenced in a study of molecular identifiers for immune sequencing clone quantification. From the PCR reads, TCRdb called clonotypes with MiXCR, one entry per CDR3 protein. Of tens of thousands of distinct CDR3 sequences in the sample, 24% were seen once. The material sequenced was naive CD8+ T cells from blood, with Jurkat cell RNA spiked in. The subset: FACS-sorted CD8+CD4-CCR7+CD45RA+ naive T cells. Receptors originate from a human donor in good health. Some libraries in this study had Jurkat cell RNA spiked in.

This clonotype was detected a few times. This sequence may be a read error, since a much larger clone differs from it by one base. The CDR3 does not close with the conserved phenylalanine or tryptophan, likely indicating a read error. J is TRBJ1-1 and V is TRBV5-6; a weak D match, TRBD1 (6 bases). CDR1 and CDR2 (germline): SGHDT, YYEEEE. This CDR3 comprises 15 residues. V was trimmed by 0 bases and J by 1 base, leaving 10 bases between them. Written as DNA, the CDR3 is TGTGCCAGCAGCTTGGACAGGGCAGCGAACACTGAAGCTTTCGTT. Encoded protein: CASSLDRAANTEAFV.

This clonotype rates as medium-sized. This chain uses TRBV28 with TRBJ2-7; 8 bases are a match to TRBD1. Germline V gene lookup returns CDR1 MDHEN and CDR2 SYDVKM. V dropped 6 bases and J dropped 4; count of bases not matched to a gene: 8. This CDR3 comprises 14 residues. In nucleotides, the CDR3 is TGTGCCAGCAGCCTCGGGACAGGTCCGTACGAGCAGTACTTC. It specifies CASSLGTGPYEQYF.

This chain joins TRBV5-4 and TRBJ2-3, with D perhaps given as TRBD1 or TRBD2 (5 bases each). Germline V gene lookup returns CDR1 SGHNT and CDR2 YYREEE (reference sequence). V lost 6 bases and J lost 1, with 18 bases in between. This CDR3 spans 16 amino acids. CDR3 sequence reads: CASMPGATSGTDTQYF. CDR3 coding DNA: TGTGCCAGCATGCCCGGGGCCACTTCCGGCACAGATACGCAGTATTTT. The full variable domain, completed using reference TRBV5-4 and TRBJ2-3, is ETGVTQSPTHLIKTRGQQVTLRCSSQSGHNTVSWYQQALGQGPQFIFQYYREEENGRGNFPPRFSGLQFPNYSSELNVNALELDDSALYLCASMPGATSGTDTQYFGPGTRLTVL.

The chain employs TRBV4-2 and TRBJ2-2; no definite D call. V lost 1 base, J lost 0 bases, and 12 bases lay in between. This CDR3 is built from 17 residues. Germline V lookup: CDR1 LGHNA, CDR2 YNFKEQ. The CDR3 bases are TGTGCCAGCAGCCAAGGTACAGAAGCTTCGAACACCGGGGAGCTGTTTTTT. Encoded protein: CASSQGTEASNTGELFF.

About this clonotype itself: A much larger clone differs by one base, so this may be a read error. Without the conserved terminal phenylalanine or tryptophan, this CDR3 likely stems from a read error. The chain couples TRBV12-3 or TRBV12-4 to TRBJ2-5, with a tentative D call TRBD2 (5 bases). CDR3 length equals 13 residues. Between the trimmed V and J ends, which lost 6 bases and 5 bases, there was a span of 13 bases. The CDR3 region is CASSAAGSETQYY. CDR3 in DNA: TGTGCCAGCAGCGCTGCGGGCTCGGAGACCCAGTACTAC.

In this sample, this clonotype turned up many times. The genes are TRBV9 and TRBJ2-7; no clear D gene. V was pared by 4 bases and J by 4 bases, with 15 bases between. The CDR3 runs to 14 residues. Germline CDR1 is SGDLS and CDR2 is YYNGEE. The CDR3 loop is CASSQGSGRYEQYF. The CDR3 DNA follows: TGTGCCAGCAGCCAAGGTTCTGGAAGGTACGAGCAGTACTTC.

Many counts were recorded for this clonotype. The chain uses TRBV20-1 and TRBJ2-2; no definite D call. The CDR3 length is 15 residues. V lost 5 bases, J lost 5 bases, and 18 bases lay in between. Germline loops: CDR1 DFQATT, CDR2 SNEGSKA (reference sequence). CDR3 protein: CSARPRATRTGELFF. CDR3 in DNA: TGCAGTGCTCGCCCCCGGGCCACAAGGACCGGGGAGCTGTTTTTT.

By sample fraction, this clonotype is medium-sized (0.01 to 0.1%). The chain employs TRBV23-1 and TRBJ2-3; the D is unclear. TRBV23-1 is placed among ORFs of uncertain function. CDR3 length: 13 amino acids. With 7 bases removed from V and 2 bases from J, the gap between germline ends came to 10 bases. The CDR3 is CASNGYFTDTQYF. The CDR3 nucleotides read TGCGCCAGCAATGGTTACTTCACAGATACGCAGTATTTT.

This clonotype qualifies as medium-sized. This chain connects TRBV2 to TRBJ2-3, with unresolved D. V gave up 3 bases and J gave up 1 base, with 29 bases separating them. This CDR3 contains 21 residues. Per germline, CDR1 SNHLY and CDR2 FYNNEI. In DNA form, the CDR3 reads TGTGCCAGCAGTGAGGATGTGATTGGGCTTTTGGGGAACCTGGGCACAGATACGCAGTATTTT. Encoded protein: CASSEDVIGLLGNLGTDTQYF.

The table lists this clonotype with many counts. The CDR3 DNA sequence: TGTGCCAGCAGTTACCTGGCATCCCTAGCCAAAAACATTCAGTACTTC. It specifies CASSYLASLAKNIQYF. This chain links TRBV6-5 with TRBJ2-4; the D is unclear. CDR1 is MNHEY, CDR2 SVGAGI, per germline. The germline V and J ends were trimmed by 2 bases and 0 bases, with 11 bases remaining between them. CDR3 length: 16 residues.

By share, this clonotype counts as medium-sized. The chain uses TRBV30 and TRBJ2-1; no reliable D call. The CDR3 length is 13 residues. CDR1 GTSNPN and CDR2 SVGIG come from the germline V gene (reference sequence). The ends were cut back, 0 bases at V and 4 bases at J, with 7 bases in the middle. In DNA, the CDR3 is TGTGCCTGGAGTGTTGGCCCTTACAATGAGCAGTTCTTC. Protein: CAWSVGPYNEQFF. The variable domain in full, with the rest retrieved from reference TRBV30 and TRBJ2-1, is SQTIHQWPATLVQPVGSPLSLECTVEGTSNPNLYWYRQAAGRGLQLLFYSVGIGQISSEVPQNLSASRPQDRQFILSSKKLLLSDSGFYLCAWSVGPYNEQFFGPGTRLTVL.

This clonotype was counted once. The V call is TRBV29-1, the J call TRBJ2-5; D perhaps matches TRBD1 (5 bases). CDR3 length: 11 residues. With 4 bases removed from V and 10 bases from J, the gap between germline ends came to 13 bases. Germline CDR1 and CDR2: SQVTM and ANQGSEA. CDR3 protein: CSVVFPQGQYF. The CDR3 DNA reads TGCAGCGTTGTATTCCCGCAGGGCCAGTACTTC. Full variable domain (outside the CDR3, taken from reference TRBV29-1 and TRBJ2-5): SAVISQKPSRDICQRGTSLTIQCQVDSQVTMMFWYRQQPGQSLTLIATANQGSEATYESGFVIDKFPISRPNLTFSTLTVSNMSPEDSSIYLCSVVFPQGQYFGPGTRLLVL.

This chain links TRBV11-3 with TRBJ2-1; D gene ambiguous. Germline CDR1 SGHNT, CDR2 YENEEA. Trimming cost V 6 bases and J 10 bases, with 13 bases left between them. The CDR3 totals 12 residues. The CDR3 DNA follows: TGTGCCAGCAGTTTCACGGGCGGCGAGCAGTTCTTC. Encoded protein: CASSFTGGEQFF.

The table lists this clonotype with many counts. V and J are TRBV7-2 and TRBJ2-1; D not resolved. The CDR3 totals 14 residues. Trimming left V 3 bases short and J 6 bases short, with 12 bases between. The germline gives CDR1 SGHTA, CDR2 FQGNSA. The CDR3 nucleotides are TGTGCCAGCAGCTTGGTTGGTAACCCCAATGAGCAGTTCTTC. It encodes CASSLVGNPNEQFF.

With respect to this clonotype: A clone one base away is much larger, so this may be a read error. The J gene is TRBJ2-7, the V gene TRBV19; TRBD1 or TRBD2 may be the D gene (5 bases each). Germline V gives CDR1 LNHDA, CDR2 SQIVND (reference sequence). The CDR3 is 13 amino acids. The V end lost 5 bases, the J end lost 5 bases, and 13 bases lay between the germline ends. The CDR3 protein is CASSPGRLHEQYF. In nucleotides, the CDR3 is TGTGCCAGTAGTCCGGGACGCCTCCACGAGCAGTACTTC.

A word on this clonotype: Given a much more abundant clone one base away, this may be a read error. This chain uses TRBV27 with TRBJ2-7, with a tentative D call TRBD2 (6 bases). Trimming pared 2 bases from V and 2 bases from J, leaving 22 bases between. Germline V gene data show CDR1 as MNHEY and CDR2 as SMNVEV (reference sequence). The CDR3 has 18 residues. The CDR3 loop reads CASSLRGLRGGFTYEQYF. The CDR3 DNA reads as TGTGCCAGCAGTTTAAGGGGACTCCGGGGTGGATTTACCTACGAGCAGTACTTC.

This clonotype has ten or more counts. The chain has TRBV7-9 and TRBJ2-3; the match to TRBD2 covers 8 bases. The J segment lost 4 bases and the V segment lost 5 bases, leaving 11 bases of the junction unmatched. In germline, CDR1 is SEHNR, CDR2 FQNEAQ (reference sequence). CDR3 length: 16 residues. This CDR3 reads CASSPVAGSGPDTQYF. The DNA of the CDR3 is TGTGCCAGCAGCCCCGTAGCGGGATCAGGACCAGATACGCAGTATTTT.

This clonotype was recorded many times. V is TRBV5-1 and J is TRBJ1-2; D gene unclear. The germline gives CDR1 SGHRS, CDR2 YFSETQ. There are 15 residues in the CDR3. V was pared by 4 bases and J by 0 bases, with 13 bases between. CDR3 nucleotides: TGCGCCAGCAGCCCGACGGACCGAACTAACTATGGCTACACCTTC. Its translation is CASSPTDRTNYGYTF.

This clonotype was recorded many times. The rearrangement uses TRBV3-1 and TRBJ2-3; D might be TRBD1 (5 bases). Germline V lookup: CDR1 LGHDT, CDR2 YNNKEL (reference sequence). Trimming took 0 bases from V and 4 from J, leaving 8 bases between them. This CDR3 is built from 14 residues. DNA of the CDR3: TGTGCCAGCAGCCAAGACAGGGTGGCAGATACGCAGTATTTT. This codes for CASSQDRVADTQYF.

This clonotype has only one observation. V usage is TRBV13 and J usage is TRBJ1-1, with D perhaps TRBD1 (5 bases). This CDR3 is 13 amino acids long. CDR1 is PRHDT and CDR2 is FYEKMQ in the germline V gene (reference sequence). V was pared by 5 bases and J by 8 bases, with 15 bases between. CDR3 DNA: TGTGCCAGCAGCATGACCCGGGGCTTCGAAGCTTTCTTT. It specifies CASSMTRGFEAFF. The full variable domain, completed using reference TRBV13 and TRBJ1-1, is AAGVIQSPRHLIKEKRETATLKCYPIPRHDTVYWYQQGPGQDPQFLISFYEKMQSDKGSIPDRFSAQQFSDYHSELNMSSLELGDSALYFCASSMTRGFEAFFGQGTRLTVV.

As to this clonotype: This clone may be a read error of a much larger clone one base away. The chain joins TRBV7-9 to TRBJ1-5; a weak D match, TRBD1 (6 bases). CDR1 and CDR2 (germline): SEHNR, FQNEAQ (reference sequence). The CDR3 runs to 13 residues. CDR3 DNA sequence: TGTACCAGCAGCCCAACAGGGAATGAGCCCCAGCATTTT. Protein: CTSSPTGNEPQHF.

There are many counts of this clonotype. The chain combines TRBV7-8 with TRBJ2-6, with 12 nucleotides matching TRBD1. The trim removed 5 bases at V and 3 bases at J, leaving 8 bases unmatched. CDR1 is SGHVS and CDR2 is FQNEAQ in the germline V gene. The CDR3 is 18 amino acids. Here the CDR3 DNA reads TGTGCCAGCAGCCAGACGGGACAGGGGGCTTATGGGGCCAACGTCCTGACTTTC. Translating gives CASSQTGQGAYGANVLTF.

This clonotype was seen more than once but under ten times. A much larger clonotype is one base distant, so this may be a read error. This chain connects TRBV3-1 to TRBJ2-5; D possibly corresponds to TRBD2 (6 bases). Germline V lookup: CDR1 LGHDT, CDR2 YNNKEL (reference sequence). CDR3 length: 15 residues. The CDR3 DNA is TGTGCCAGCAGCCCCCTATGGGGGGAGCAAGAGAGCCAGTACTTC. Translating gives CASSPLWGEQESQYF.

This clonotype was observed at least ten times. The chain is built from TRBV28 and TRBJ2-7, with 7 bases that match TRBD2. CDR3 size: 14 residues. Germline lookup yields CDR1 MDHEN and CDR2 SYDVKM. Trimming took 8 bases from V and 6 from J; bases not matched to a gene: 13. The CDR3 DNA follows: TGTGCCAGCGGTAGCGGGCCCGGGGATTTCGAGCAGTACTTC. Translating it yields CASGSGPGDFEQYF. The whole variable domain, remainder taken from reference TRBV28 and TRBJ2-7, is DVKVTQSSRYLVKRTGEKVFLECVQDMDHENMFWYRQDPGLGLRLIYFSYDVKMKEKGDIPEGYSVSREKKERFSLILESASTNQTSMYLCASGSGPGDFEQYFGPGTRLTVT.

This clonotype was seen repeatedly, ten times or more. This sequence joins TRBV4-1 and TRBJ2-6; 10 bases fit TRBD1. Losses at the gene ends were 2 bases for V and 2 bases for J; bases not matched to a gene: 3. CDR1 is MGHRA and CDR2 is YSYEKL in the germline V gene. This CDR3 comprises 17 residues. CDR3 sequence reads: CASSQTTGGAGANVLTF. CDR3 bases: TGCGCCAGCAGCCAAACGACAGGGGGCGCTGGGGCCAACGTCCTGACTTTC.